The rows below give T cell receptor beta chains drawn from one sample of a study of blood T cells in healthy people across ages. TCRdb ran MiXCR on the 5' RACE reads and lists one entry per CDR3 protein. Among about 1 million distinct CDR3 sequences listed, roughly 45% were seen once. Sequences were obtained from blood. The source is a woman aged 55 to 70 in good health. Both conserved end residues are trimmed from each CDR3. Fields, in order: V gene, CDR3 protein.

TRBV2,ASSASSAEQY
TRBV20-1,SARAASAGYTQY
TRBV18,ASSPPWGNTEAF
TRBV20-1,SAVGGTALTY
TRBV2,ASSEWSSGGNEQY
TRBV20-1,SAPERAGASEQY
TRBV4-1,ASSQDRHPSDTQY
TRBV5-1,ASSFFGTNYEQY
TRBV11-1,ASSHTAPGQGAPRPYEQY
TRBV29-1,SVDLAGGDNEQF